Listed below are T cell receptor beta chains from one sample, sequenced in a study of blood T cell repertoires in COVID-19. Clones were sequenced by immunoSEQ multiplex PCR, and TCRdb holds only the in-frame ones, with some missing. This sample has about 51,000 clones, with 65% to 90% found just once. Sample: peripheral blood. Source of these receptors: a man aged 60 to 75 with acute or convalescent COVID-19. The CDR3 runs from the conserved cysteine through the conserved F or W. Each record gives: V gene, D gene, clone size, J gene, CDR3 DNA, CDR3 protein. D genes are given only for firm matches. Some rows mark clone size as missing; the rest say once, few, many or name a class of expanded clone.

V: TRBV7-8; D: TRBD2; size: few; J: TRBJ2-7; DNA: TGTGCCAGCAGCTTCCCCGGGACTAGCGGGAGGGCCTACGAGCAGTACTTC; CDR3: CASSFPGTSGRAYEQYF
V: TRBV29-1; D: TRBD1; size: once; J: TRBJ1-1; DNA: TGCAGCGCCCCCGGACAGGGTTTGGCTGAAGCTTTCTTT; CDR3: CSAPGQGLAEAFF
V: TRBV13; D: TRBD2; size: NA; J: TRBJ2-7; DNA: TGTGCCAGCAGCTTAGCGGGAGGTGTCTACGAGCAGTACTTC; CDR3: CASSLAGGVYEQYF
V: TRBV7-9; D: TRBD1; size: medium-sized; J: TRBJ1-2; DNA: TGTGCCAGCAGAAAAGATACAGGGGACGGTGGCTACACCTTC; CDR3: CASRKDTGDGGYTF
V: TRBV11-2; D: TRBD2; size: NA; J: TRBJ2-3; DNA: TGTGCCAGCAGCTTTTCTCCAAGCGGGGGGTTTATGGATACGCAGTATTTT; CDR3: CASSFSPSGGFMDTQYF
V: TRBV7-9; D: NA; size: NA; J: TRBJ2-7; DNA: TGTGCCAGCAGCTTAGGCAGGACAGAGGACGAGCAGTACTTC; CDR3: CASSLGRTEDEQYF
V: TRBV5-4; D: TRBD1; size: NA; J: TRBJ1-1; DNA: TGTGCCAGCAGCTTAAGCGAAGGGGGCAAAGCTTTCTTT; CDR3: CASSLSEGGKAFF
V: TRBV6-2/TRBV6-3; D: TRBD2; size: NA; J: TRBJ2-3; DNA: TGTGCCAGCAGTTGGACACTAGCGGGTGTGTACCCAGATACGCAGTATTTT; CDR3: CASSWTLAGVYPDTQYF
V: TRBV11-2; D: TRBD1; size: NA; J: TRBJ2-7; DNA: TGTGCCAGCAGCTCCTACAGGGGCGACGAGCAGTACTTC; CDR3: CASSSYRGDEQYF
V: TRBV6-5; D: TRBD1; size: NA; J: TRBJ2-7; DNA: TGTGCCAGCAGTTACTCGGCAGGGGGCATTTACGAGCAGTACTTC; CDR3: CASSYSAGGIYEQYF
V: TRBV13; D: TRBD2; size: NA; J: TRBJ2-7; DNA: TGTGCCAGCAGCTCACAGACAGTAGCGGGGGCGCCGCCCTACGAGCAGTACTTC; CDR3: CASSSQTVAGAPPYEQYF
V: TRBV12-3/TRBV12-4; D: NA; size: NA; J: TRBJ1-4; DNA: TGTGCCAGCAGCTACAGGCTTAATGAAAAACTGTTTTTT; CDR3: CASSYRLNEKLFF
V: TRBV2; D: NA; size: NA; J: TRBJ1-4; DNA: TGTGCCAGCAGTCAATCCGCAGGGGCGCGTGTTCAAAAACTGTTTTTT; CDR3: CASSQSAGARVQKLFF
V: TRBV6-1; D: TRBD1; size: NA; J: TRBJ1-2; DNA: TGTGCCAGCAGTGATAGAGGACAGGGAAACTTATATGGCTACACCTTC; CDR3: CASSDRGQGNLYGYTF
V: TRBV18; D: NA; size: once; J: TRBJ2-3; DNA: TGTGCCAGCTCGCTCAGGGGTCCAGATACGCAGTATTTT; CDR3: CASSLRGPDTQYF
V: TRBV4-3; D: NA; size: NA; J: TRBJ2-1; DNA: TGCGCCAGCAGCCAAGAGGGCGGGGTCGAGCAGTTCTTC; CDR3: CASSQEGGVEQFF
V: TRBV13; D: NA; size: NA; J: TRBJ2-3; DNA: TGTGCCAGCAGCTACCGATATGAGGGCACAGATACGCAGTATTTT; CDR3: CASSYRYEGTDTQYF
V: TRBV6-1; D: NA; size: NA; J: TRBJ1-1; DNA: TGTGCCAGCAGTGAAGTGAGGGCAGGGAACACTGAAGCTTTCTTT; CDR3: CASSEVRAGNTEAFF
V: TRBV2; D: NA; size: NA; J: TRBJ1-1; DNA: TGTGCCAGCATCCTCGACAGGAACACTGAAGCTTTCTTT; CDR3: CASILDRNTEAFF
V: TRBV5-4; D: NA; size: NA; J: TRBJ1-3; DNA: TGTGCCAGCAGCTTGGGCACACCGAGGCGCAGGGGCAGTTCTGGAAACACCATATATTTT; CDR3: CASSLGTPRRRGSSGNTIYF
V: TRBV5-4; D: NA; size: few; J: TRBJ1-1; DNA: TGTGCCAGCAGCTCTCGTCAGGGGACTGAAGCTTTCTTT; CDR3: CASSSRQGTEAFF
V: TRBV27; D: NA; size: NA; J: TRBJ1-2; DNA: TGTGCCAGCAGTTTATCGTACAGTGACGACTATGGCTACACCTTC; CDR3: CASSLSYSDDYGYTF
V: TRBV7-3; D: TRBD1; size: NA; J: TRBJ2-1; DNA: TGTGCCAGCAGCTTCAGCCCTCCCCGGGACAGGGTTAACAATGAGCAGTTCTTC; CDR3: CASSFSPPRDRVNNEQFF
V: TRBV4-1; D: TRBD1; size: few; J: TRBJ1-5; DNA: TGCGCCAGCAGCGTAAGACCATACAGGGGGCCCAATCAGCCCCAGCATTTT; CDR3: CASSVRPYRGPNQPQHF
V: TRBV6-1; D: NA; size: NA; J: TRBJ2-5; DNA: TGTGCCAGCAGTGAGCACAGATCTGAGACCCAGTACTTC; CDR3: CASSEHRSETQYF
V: TRBV12-3/TRBV12-4; D: NA; size: NA; J: TRBJ1-2; DNA: TGTGCCAGCAGTGACTTCTATGGCTACACCTTC; CDR3: CASSDFYGYTF
V: TRBV12-3/TRBV12-4; D: TRBD1; size: NA; J: TRBJ1-2; DNA: TGTGCCAGCAGACCAGGGGGCGCGGGTGGCTACACCTTC; CDR3: CASRPGGAGGYTF
V: TRBV28; D: TRBD1; size: NA; J: TRBJ1-2; DNA: TGTGCCATAGGGGGCGCATCTGGCTACACCTTC; CDR3: CAIGGASGYTF
V: TRBV7-2; D: TRBD2; size: NA; J: TRBJ2-1; DNA: TGTGCCAGCAGCTTAGCGGTAGCGGGTGAGCAGTTCTTC; CDR3: CASSLAVAGEQFF
V: TRBV5-6; D: TRBD1; size: NA; J: TRBJ1-3; DNA: TGTGCCAGCAGCTTGGTGGGACAGGGAGAAGGAAACACCATATATTTT; CDR3: CASSLVGQGEGNTIYF
V: TRBV6-5; D: TRBD2; size: NA; J: TRBJ2-7; DNA: TGTGCCAGCAGTTACTCCGGGACGGGGGGCTACGAGCAGTACTTC; CDR3: CASSYSGTGGYEQYF
V: TRBV5-4; D: TRBD1; size: NA; J: TRBJ2-7; DNA: TGTGCCAGCAGCTTGGAAGCGGGACAGGGGGTTTACGAGCAGTACTTC; CDR3: CASSLEAGQGVYEQYF
V: TRBV12-5; D: NA; size: NA; J: TRBJ2-7; DNA: TGTGCTAGTGCCGTTGGCGGTACTTTCGACGAGCAGTACTTC; CDR3: CASAVGGTFDEQYF
V: TRBV6-5; D: TRBD1; size: NA; J: TRBJ1-1; DNA: TGTGCCAGCAGCATCGACAGGGGAATGAACACTGAAGCTTTCTTT; CDR3: CASSIDRGMNTEAFF
V: TRBV2; D: TRBD1; size: NA; J: TRBJ1-5; DNA: TGTGCCAGCAGAAGAGGGACAGGGAAAGGTCAGCCCCAGCATTTT; CDR3: CASRRGTGKGQPQHF
V: TRBV3-1/TRBV3-2; D: TRBD2; size: NA; J: TRBJ2-7; DNA: TGTGCCAGCAGCCCCCCTAGCGGCGAGCAGTACTTC; CDR3: CASSPPSGEQYF
V: TRBV6-5; D: NA; size: NA; J: TRBJ2-7; DNA: TGTGCCAGCAGTTCTCGGTCTGGGGGGGCGGCCGAGCAGTACTTC; CDR3: CASSSRSGGAAEQYF
V: TRBV18; D: NA; size: NA; J: TRBJ2-4; DNA: TGTGCCAGCTCGCCACAGGGGGGGCGAGCCAAAAACATTCAGTACTTC; CDR3: CASSPQGGRAKNIQYF
V: TRBV15; D: TRBD2; size: NA; J: TRBJ2-3; DNA: TGTGCCACCAGCAGAGAGCCAGGACTAGCGGGGGGCCCTAGCACAGATACGCAGTATTTT; CDR3: CATSREPGLAGGPSTDTQYF
V: TRBV6-5; D: TRBD1; size: NA; J: TRBJ1-6; DNA: TGTGCCAGCAGATCCGGGACAGGGTGGAATTCACCCCTCCACTTT; CDR3: CASRSGTGWNSPLHF
V: TRBV7-2; D: TRBD2; size: NA; J: TRBJ2-5; DNA: TGTGCCAGCAGCTTAGCGGGAGGGTCAGAGACCCAGTACTTC; CDR3: CASSLAGGSETQYF
V: TRBV5-4; D: TRBD2; size: NA; J: TRBJ2-1; DNA: TGTGCCATCATACCGAAGGCGAGCGGGAAATCCTACAATGAGCAGTTCTTC; CDR3: CAIIPKASGKSYNEQFF
V: TRBV30; D: TRBD1; size: NA; J: TRBJ1-3; DNA: TGTGCCTGGAGCGGAATGAAGGGACAGCGATGCTCTGGAAACACCATATATTTT; CDR3: CAWSGMKGQRCSGNTIYF
V: TRBV4-1; D: TRBD2; size: NA; J: TRBJ2-5; DNA: TGCGCCAGCAGCCAACAGATGGGGGTGGGACTAGCCATGACCCAGTACTTC; CDR3: CASSQQMGVGLAMTQYF
V: TRBV3-1/TRBV3-2; D: TRBD1; size: NA; J: TRBJ2-7; DNA: TGTGCCAGCAGCCGCGGACAGGTCACGTATTACGAGCAGTACTTC; CDR3: CASSRGQVTYYEQYF